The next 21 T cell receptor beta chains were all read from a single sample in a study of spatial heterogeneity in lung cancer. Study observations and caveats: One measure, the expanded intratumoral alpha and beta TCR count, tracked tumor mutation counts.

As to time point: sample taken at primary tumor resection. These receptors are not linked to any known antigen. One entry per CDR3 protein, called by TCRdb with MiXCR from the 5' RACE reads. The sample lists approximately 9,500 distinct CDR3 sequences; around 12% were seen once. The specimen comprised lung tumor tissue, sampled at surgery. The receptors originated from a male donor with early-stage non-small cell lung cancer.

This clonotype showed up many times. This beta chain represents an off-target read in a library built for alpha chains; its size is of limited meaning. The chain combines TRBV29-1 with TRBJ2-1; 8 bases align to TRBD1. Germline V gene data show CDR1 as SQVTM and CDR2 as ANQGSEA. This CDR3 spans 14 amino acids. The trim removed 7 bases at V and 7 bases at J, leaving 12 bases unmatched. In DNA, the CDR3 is TGCAGCGCCCCGACAGGGGTGAAGGTGAATGAGCAGTTCTTC. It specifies CSAPTGVKVNEQFF.

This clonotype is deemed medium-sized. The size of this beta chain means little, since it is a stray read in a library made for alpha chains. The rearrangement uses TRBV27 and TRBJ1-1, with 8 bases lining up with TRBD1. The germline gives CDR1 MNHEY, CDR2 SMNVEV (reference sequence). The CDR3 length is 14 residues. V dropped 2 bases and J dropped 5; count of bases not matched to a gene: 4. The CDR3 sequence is CASSLGQGRTEAFF. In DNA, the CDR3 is TGTGCCAGCAGTTTAGGACAGGGCAGGACTGAAGCTTTCTTT.

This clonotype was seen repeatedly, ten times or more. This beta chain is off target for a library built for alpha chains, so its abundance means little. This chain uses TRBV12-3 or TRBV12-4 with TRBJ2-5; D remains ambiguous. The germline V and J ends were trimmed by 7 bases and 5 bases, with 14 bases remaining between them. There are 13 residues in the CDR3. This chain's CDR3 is CASTSFVEETQYF. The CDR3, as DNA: TGTGCCAGCACCTCGTTTGTGGAGGAGACCCAGTACTTC.

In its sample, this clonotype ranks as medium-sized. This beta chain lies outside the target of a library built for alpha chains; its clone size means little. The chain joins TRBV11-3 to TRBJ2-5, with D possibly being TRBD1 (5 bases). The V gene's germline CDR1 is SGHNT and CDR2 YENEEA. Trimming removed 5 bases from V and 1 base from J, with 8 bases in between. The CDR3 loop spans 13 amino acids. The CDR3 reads CASSLDIQETQYF. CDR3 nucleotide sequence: TGTGCCAGCAGCCTGGACATCCAAGAGACCCAGTACTTC.

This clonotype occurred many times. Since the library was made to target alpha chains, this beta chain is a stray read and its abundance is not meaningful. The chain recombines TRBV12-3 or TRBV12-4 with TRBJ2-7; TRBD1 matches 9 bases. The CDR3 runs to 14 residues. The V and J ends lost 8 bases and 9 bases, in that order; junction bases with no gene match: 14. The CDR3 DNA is TGTGCCAGCTCCTTAACCACAGGGGGCTGGAGGCAGTACTTC. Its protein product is CASSLTTGGWRQYF.

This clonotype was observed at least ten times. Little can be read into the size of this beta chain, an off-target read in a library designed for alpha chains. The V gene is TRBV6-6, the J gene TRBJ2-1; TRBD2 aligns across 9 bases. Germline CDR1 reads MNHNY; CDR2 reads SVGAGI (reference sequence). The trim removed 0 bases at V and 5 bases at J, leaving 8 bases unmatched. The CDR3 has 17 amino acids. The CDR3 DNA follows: TGTGCCAGCAGTTACTCGAGTGGGTTAGCGGGAGACAATGAGCAGTTCTTC. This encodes CASSYSSGLAGDNEQFF.

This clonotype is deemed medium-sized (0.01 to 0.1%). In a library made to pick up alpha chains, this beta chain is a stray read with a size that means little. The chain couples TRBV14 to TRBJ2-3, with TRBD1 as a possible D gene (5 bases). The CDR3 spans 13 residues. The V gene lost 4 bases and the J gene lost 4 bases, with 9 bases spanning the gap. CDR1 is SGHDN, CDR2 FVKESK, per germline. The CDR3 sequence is CASSPQGSDTQYF. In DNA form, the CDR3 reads TGTGCCAGCAGCCCCCAGGGATCAGATACGCAGTATTTT.

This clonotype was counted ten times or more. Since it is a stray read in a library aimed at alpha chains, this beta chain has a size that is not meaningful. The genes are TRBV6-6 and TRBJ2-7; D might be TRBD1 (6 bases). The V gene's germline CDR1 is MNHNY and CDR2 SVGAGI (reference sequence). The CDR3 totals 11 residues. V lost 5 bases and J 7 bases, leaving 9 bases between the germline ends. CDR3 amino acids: CASSQQGEQYF. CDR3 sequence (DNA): TGTGCCAGCAGTCAACAGGGAGAGCAGTACTTC.

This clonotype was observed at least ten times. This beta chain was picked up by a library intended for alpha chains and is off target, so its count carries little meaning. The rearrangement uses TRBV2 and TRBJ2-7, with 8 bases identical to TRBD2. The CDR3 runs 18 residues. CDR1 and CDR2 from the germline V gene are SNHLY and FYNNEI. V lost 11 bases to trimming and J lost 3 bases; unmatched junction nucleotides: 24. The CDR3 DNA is TGTGCCGTTCCCATTCGAGGAGAGCGGGAGTTCTCTTTCTACGAGCAGTACTTC. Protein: CAVPIRGEREFSFYEQYF.

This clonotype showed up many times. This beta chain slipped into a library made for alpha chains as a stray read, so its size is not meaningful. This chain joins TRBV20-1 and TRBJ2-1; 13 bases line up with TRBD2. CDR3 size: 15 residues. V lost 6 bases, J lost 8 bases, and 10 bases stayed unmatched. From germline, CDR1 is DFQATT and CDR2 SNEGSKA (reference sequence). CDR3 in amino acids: CSADGTSGIRDEQFF. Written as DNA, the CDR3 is TGCAGTGCCGACGGGACTAGCGGGATCAGGGATGAGCAGTTCTTC.

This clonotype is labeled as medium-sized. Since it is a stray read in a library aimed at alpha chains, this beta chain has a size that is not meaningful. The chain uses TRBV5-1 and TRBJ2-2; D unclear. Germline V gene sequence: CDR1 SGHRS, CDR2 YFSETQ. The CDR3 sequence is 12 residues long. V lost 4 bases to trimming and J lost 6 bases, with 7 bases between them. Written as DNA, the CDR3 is TGCGCCAGCAGCATTCCAGCCGGGGAGCTGTTTTTT. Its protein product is CASSIPAGELFF.

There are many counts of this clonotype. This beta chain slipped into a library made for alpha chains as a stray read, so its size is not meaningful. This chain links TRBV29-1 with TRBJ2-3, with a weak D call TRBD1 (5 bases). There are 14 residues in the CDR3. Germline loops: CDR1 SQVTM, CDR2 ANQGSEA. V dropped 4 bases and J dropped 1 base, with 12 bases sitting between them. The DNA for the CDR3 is TGCAGCGTTGTTGGTGGCAGGGGCACAGATACGCAGTATTTT. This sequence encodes CSVVGGRGTDTQYF.

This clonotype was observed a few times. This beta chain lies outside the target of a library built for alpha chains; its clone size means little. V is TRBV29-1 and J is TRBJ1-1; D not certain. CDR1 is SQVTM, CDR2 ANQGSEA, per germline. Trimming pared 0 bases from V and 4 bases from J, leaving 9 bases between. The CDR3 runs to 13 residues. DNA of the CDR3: TGCAGCGTTGAAGACAGAGAGGGCACTGAAGCTTTCTTT. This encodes CSVEDREGTEAFF.

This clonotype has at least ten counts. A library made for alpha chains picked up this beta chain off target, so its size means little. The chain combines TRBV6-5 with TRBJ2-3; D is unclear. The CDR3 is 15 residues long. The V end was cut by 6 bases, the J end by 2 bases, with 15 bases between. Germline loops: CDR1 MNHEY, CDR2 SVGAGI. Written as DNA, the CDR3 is TGTGCCAGCAGATCTCCTCTAGACCACACAGATACGCAGTATTTT. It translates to CASRSPLDHTDTQYF.

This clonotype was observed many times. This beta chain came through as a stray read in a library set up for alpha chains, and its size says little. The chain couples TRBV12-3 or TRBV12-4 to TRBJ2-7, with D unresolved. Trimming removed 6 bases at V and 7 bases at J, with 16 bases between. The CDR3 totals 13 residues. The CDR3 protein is CASRSSVRREQYF. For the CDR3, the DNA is TGTGCCAGCAGGTCTTCAGTGCGACGGGAGCAGTACTTC.

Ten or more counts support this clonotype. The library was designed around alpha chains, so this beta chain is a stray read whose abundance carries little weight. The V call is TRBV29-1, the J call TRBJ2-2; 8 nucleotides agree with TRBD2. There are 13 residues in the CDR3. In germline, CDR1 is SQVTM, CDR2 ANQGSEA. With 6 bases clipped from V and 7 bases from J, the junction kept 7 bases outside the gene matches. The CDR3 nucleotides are TGCAGCGTGGGAGCGGGAGCTATCGGGGAGCTGTTTTTT. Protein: CSVGAGAIGELFF.

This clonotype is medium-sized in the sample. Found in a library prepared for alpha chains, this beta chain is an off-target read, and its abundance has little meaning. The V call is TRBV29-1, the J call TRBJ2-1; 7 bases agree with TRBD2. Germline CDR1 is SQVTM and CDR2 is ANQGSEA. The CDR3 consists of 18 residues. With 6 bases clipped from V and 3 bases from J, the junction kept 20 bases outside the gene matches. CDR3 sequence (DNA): TGCAGCGTGGACGGGGTAGAGGGAGGGAGGTTTTTCTACAATGAGCAGTTCTTC. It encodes CSVDGVEGGRFFYNEQFF.

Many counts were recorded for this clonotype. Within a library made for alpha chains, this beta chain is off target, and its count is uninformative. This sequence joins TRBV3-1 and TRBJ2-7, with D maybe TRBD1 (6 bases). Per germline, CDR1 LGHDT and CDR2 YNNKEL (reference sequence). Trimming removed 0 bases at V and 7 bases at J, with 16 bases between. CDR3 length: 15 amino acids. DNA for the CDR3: TGTGCCAGCAGCCAAGACCAGGGGAATACGAGGGAGCAGTACTTC. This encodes CASSQDQGNTREQYF.

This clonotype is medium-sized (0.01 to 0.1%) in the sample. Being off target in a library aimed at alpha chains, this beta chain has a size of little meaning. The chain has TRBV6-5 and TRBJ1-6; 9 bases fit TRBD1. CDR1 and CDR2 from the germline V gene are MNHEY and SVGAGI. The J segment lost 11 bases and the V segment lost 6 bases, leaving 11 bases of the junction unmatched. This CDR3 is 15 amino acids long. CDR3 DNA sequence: TGTGCCAGCAGATCACCGGGACAGGGTTGGACACCCCTCCACTTT. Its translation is CASRSPGQGWTPLHF.

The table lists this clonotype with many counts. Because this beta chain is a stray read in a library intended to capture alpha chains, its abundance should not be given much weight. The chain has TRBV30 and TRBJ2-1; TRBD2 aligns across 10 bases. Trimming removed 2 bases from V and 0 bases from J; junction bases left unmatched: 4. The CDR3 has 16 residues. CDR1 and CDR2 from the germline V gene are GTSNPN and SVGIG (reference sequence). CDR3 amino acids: CAWSPGLADSYNEQFF. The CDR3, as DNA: TGTGCCTGGAGTCCCGGACTAGCGGACTCCTACAATGAGCAGTTCTTC.

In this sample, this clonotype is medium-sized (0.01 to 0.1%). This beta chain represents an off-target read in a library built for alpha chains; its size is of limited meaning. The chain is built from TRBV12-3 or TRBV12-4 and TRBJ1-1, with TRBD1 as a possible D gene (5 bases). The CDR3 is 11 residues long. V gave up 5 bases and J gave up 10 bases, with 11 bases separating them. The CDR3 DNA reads TGTGCCAGCAGTGAGGGGACCCGAGCTTTCTTT. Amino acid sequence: CASSEGTRAFF.